Listed below are T cell receptor beta chains from one sample, sequenced in a study of cytomegalovirus exposure and HLA in healthy donors. Generated by immunoSEQ multiplex PCR, the TCRdb table keeps only in-frame clones and is missing some. The sample has 110,000 to 150,000 clones, roughly four fifths seen once. The source material was PBMCs. These receptors all stem from a woman in her thirties or forties in good health and CMV-seronegative. The conserved cysteine and the conserved F or W are not part of the CDR3 here.

TRBV7-9,ASSFPLAGGHRATDTQY
TRBV5-8,ASSLRGSPQH
TRBV6-5,ASSLTGSNEKLF
TRBV11-3,ASSLARGTEAF
TRBV19,ASNINRGAGNTIY
TRBV19,ASNPGRAKNIQY
TRBV19,ASTKDRGLEAF
TRBV6-4,ASGNGQGGTDTQY
TRBV4-1,ASSQRTGVEAF
TRBV9,ASSAQGADREQF
TRBV2,ASSEDLGTQY
TRBV18,ASSSSMDRPNEKLF
TRBV12-1,ASSFRNLRKGKSRDLLNYGYT
TRBV7-2,ASSWGLKDGYT
TRBV4-1,ASSLTGSTDTQY
TRBV5-1,ASSRGLFTEAF
TRBV5-1,ASSFGGNEQF
TRBV29-1,SAAGKNIQY
TRBV4-2,ASSQGLAGSYEQY
TRBV5-6,ASSTIMDRLNGGYT
TRBV7-8,ASSPGAGGPGSGELF
TRBV5-1,ASSSTGDYGYT
TRBV7-6,ASSPDPSTSGGEQY
TRBV7-9,SSSLGALWTGMNTEAF